This T cell receptor (beta chain) was documented in a study of blood T cell repertoires in COVID-19. Study-level background: In each case, the material was cDNA or gDNA derived from T cells, B-cell-depleted T cells, or PBMCs.

Per the original data handling: Cell counts per sample came from amplifying reference gene primers. Sequenced by immunoSEQ multiplex PCR; TCRdb stores in-frame clones only, minus some. V and J calls plus clone size are reproduced from that table; the DNA served to infer D and trimming. The sample yields about 14,000 clones, approximately 73% seen once. The CDR3 has 16 amino acids. Germline lookup yields CDR1 SGHKS and CDR2 YYEKEE (reference sequence). The J segment lost 2 bases and the V segment lost 2 bases, leaving 8 bases of the junction unmatched. This clone was detected only a few times. Material for sequencing was peripheral blood. The gene calls are TRBV5-5 and TRBJ2-3; TRBD2 matches at 7 bases. The TCR sequence derives from a man in his sixties or seventies with acute or convalescent COVID-19. CDR3 sequence reads: CASSFGDYPITDTQYF. In DNA form, the CDR3 reads TGTGCCAGCAGCTTCGGGGACTACCCCATCACAGATACGCAGTATTTT.